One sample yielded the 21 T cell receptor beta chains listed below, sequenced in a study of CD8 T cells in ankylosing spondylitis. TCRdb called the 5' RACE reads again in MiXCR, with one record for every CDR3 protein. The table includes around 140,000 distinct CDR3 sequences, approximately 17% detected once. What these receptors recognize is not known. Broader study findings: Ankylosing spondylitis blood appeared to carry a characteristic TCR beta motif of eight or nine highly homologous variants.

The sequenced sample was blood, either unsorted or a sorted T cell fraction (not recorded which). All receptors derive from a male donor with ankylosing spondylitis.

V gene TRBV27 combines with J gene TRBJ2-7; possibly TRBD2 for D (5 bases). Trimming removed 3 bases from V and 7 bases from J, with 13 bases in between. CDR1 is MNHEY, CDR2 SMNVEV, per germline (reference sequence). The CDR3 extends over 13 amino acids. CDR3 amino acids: CASSLDWSREQYF. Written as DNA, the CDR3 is TGTGCCAGCAGTTTGGACTGGTCCAGGGAGCAGTACTTC.

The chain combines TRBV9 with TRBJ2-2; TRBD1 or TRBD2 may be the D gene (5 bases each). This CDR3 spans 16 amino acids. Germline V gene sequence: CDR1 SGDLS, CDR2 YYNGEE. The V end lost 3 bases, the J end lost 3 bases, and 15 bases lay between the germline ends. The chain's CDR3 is CASSALGDPYTGELFF. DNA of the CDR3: TGTGCCAGCAGCGCCCTCGGGGACCCTTACACCGGGGAGCTGTTTTTT.

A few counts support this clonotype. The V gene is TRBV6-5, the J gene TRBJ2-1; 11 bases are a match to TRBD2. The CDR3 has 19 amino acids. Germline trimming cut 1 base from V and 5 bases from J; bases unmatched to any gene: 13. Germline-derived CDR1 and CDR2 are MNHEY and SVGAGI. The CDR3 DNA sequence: TGTGCCAGCAGTTACTATTACGGGACTAGCGGAGGGGGCCACAATGAGCAGTTCTTC. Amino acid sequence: CASSYYYGTSGGGHNEQFF.

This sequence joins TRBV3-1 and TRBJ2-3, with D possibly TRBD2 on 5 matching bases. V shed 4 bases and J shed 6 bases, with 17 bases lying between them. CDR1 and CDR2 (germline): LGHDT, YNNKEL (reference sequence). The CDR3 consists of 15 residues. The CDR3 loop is CASSPEFLAGDTQYF. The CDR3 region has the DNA TGTGCCAGCAGCCCTGAATTTCTGGCGGGTGATACGCAGTATTTT.

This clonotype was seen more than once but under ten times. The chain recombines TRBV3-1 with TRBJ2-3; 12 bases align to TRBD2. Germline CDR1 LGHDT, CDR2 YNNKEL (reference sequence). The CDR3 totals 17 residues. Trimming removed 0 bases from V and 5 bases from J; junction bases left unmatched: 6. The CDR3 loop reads CASSQDPASGRVDTQYF. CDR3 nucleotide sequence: TGTGCCAGCAGCCAAGATCCGGCTAGCGGGAGGGTAGATACGCAGTATTTT.

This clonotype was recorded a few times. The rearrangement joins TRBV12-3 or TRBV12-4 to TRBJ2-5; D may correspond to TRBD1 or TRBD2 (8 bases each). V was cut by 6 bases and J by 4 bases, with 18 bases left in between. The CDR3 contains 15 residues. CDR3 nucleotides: TGTGCCAGCAGGGAGGACAGGGCGGGGGGAGAGACCCAGTACTTC. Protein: CASREDRAGGETQYF.

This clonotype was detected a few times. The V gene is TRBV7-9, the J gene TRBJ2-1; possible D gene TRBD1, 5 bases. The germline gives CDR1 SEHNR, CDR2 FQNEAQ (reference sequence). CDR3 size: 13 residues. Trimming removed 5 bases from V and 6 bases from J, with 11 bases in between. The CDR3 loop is CASSQDIFNEQFF. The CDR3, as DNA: TGTGCCAGCAGCCAGGACATTTTCAATGAGCAGTTCTTC.

CDR3 in DNA: TGCGCCAGCAGCCAAGATTTAGCCCGTTGGACCGGGGAGCTGTTTTTT. Protein: CASSQDLARWTGELFF. This rearrangement joins TRBV4-3 to TRBJ2-2; D call uncertain. Germline loops: CDR1 LGHNA, CDR2 YSLEER. The CDR3 spans 16 residues. Trimming removed 0 bases at V and 5 bases at J, with 13 bases between.

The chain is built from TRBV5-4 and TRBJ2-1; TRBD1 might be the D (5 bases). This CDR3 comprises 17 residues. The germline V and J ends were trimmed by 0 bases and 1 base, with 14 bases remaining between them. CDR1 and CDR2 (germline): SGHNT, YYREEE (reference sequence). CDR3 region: CASSLGRAQSSYNEQFF. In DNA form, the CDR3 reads TGTGCCAGCAGCTTGGGCAGGGCCCAGAGTTCCTACAATGAGCAGTTCTTC.

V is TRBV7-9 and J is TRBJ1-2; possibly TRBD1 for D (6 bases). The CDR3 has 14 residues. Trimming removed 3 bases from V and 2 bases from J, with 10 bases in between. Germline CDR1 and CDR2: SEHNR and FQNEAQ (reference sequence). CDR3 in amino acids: CASSFRDTNYGYTF. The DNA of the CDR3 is TGTGCCAGCAGCTTCCGGGACACAAACTATGGCTACACCTTC.

The CDR3 DNA is TGTGCCAGCGTCCTGACCGGGACTTTGGACAATGAGCAGTTCTTC. Translation gives CASVLTGTLDNEQFF. The chain employs TRBV28 and TRBJ2-1, with D tentatively TRBD2 (6 bases). V was shortened by 8 bases and J by 5 bases, with 19 bases between the two germline ends. The CDR3 loop spans 15 amino acids. Per the germline V gene, CDR1 is MDHEN and CDR2 is SYDVKM.

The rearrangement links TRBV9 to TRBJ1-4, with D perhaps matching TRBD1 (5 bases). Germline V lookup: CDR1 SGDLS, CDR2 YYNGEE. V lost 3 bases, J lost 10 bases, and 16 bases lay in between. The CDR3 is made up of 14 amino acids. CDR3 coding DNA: TGTGCCAGCAGCGGGGGAAGACAGTCCGGAAAACTGTTTTTT. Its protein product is CASSGGRQSGKLFF.

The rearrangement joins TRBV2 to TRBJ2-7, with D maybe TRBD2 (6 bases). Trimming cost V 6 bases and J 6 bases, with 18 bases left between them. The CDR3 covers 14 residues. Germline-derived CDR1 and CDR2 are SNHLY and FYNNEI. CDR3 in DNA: TGTGCCAGCAGAGCACCCGGGGGATCCCTCGAGCAGTACTTC. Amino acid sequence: CASRAPGGSLEQYF.

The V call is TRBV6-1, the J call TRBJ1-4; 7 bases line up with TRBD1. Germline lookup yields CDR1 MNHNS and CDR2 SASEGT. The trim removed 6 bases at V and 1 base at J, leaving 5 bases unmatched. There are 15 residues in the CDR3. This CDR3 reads CASSPRTGTNEKLFF. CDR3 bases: TGTGCCAGCAGCCCAAGGACAGGAACTAATGAAAAACTGTTTTTT.

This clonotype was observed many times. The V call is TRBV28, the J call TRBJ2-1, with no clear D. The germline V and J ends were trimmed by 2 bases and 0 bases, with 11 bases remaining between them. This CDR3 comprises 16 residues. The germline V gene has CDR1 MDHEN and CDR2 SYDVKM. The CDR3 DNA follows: TGTGCCAGCAGTTTACTTACCCCTTCCTCCTACAATGAGCAGTTCTTC. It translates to CASSLLTPSSYNEQFF. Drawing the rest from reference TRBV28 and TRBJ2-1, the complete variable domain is DVKVTQSSRYLVKRTGEKVFLECVQDMDHENMFWYRQDPGLGLRLIYFSYDVKMKEKGDIPEGYSVSREKKERFSLILESASTNQTSMYLCASSLLTPSSYNEQFFGPGTRLTVL.

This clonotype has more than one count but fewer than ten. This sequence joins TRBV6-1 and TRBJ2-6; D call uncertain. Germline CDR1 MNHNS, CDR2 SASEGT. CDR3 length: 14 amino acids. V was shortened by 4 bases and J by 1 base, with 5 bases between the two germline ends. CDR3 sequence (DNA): TGTGCCAGCAGTGGCCTTTCTGGGGCCAACGTCCTGACTTTC. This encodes CASSGLSGANVLTF.

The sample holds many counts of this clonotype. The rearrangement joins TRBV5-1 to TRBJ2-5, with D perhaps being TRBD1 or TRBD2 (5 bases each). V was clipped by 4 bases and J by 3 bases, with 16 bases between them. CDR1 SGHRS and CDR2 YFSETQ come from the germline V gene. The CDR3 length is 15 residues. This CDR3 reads CASSLWGTEKETQYF. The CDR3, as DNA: TGCGCCAGCAGCCTTTGGGGGACGGAAAAAGAGACCCAGTACTTC.

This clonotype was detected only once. This CDR3 is CASSQSWGLNNEQFF. CDR3 DNA sequence: TGTGCCAGCAGCCAATCGTGGGGACTCAACAATGAGCAGTTCTTC. The V gene is TRBV16, the J gene TRBJ2-1; tentatively, D is TRBD2 (6 bases). Germline V gene sequence: CDR1 KGHSY, CDR2 FQNENV. The V gene lost 0 bases and the J gene lost 5 bases, with 11 bases spanning the gap. The length of the CDR3 is 15 residues.

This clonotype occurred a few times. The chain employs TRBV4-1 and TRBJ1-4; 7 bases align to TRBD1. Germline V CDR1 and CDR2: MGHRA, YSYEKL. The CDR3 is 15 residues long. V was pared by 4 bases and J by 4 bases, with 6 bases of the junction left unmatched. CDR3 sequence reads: CASSRDRDSNEKLFF. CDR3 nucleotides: TGCGCCAGCAGCCGGGACCGGGACAGTAATGAAAAACTGTTTTTT.

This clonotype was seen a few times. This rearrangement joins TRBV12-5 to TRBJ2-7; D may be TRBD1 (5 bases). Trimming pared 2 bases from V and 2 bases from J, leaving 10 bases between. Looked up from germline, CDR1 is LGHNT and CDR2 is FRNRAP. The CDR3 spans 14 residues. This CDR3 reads CASGLWGRTYEQYF. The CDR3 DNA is TGTGCTAGTGGTTTGTGGGGCCGAACCTACGAGCAGTACTTC. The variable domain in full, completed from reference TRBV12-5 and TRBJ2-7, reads DARVTQTPRHKVTEMGQEVTMRCQPILGHNTVFWYRQTMMQGLELLAYFRNRAPLDDSGMPKDRFSAEMPDATLATLKIQPSEPRDSAVYFCASGLWGRTYEQYFGPGTRLTVT.

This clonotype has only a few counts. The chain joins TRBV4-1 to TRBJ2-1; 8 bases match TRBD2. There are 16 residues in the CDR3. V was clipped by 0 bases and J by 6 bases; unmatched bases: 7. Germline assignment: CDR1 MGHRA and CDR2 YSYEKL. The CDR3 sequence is CASSQDRASGRNEQFF. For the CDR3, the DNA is TGCGCCAGCAGCCAAGATCGGGCTAGCGGGCGCAATGAGCAGTTCTTC.